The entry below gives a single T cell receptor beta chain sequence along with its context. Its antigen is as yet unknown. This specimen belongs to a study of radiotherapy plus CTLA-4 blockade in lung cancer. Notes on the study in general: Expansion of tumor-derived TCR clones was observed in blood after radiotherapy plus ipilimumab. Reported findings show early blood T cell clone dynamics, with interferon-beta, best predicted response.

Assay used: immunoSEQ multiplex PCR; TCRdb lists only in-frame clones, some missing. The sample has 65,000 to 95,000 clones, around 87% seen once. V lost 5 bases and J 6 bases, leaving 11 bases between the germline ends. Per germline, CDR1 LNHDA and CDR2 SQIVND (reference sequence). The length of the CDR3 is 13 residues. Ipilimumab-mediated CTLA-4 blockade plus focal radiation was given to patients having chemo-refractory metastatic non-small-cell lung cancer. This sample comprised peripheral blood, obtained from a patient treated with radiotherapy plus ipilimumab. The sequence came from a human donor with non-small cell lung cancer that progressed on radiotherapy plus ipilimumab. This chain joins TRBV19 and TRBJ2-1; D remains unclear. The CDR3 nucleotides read TGTGCCAGTAGTTCGAGTGGCCCCAATGAGCAGTTCTTC. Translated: CASSSSGPNEQFF.